This TCR beta chain stems from a study of T cell clonality in common variable immunodeficiency. Study-level findings and limits: Shared TCRbeta clones were fewer between CVID subjects than controls. CVID subjects showed higher TCRbeta clonality than healthy controls. Reportedly, TCR beta sequences from common variable immunodeficiency showed fewer deletions and N-nucleotide insertions.

This clone was picked up many times. Its antigen remains unidentified. The sequence runs out 3 residues before the end of the CDR3; the remainder is reconstructed from the germline J gene. Control and CVID samples contributed equal amounts of genomic DNA. Libraries were prepared by immunoSEQ multiplex PCR; TCRdb keeps only in-frame clonotypes and omits some of them. Altogether about 37,000 clones were found in the sample, and no singletons occur. The junction had 3 bases not matched to a gene; V was cut back by 4 bases and J by 5 bases. Germline V gene data show CDR1 as MRHNA and CDR2 as SNTAGT. There are 13 residues in the CDR3.

Specimen: peripheral blood mononuclear cells. This chain uses TRBV6-4 with TRBJ2-3, with TRBD2 identical over 7 bases. The receptor comes from a person aged 18 to 75 in good health. The CDR3 bases that were read are TGTGCCAGCAGTGGGGAGCGGGGAGATACG. Protein product: CASSGERGDT. The full CDR3 protein reads CASSGERGDTQYF.